The rows below give T cell receptor beta chains drawn from one sample of a study of blood T cell repertoires in COVID-19. Assay used: immunoSEQ multiplex PCR; TCRdb lists only in-frame clones, some missing. The sample records about 140,000 clones, approximately 87% being singletons. What was sequenced was PBMCs or T cells enriched from blood (not recorded which). These TCRs come from a man in his sixties who had recovered from COVID-19. The conserved cysteine and the conserved F or W are not part of the CDR3 here.

j_call v_call cdr3_aa
TRBJ2-2 TRBV5-1 ASSRAPDIPGELF
TRBJ1-5 TRBV19 ASSLTGGNQPQH
TRBJ1-5 TRBV28 ASSLRTGKPQPQH
TRBJ2-2 TRBV19 ARRQRLASTGELF
TRBJ2-3 TRBV7-2 ASSFIAGAADTQY
TRBJ2-7 TRBV6-5 ASSRTGGAYEQY
TRBJ1-5 TRBV29-1 SVGEGRNQPQH
TRBJ2-3 TRBV20-1 SASPIGPQY
TRBJ2-2 TRBV7-6 ASSPRGAGTGELF
TRBJ2-3 TRBV14 ASSLWTGSDTQY
TRBJ2-5 TRBV28 ASSTSGAQETQY
TRBJ1-3 TRBV2 ASIRGKGGNTIY